This entry features one T cell receptor beta chain sequence. Its antigen is not identified. The sample originates from a study of T-cell memory formation after mild COVID-19. Whole-study context: Largely donor-specific TCR clusters were found. General observations from the study: Researchers found some responding clones in pre-infection memory, a sign that cross-reactive memory joined. For contracting clones, CD4+ ones sat mainly in CM and EM, CD8+ in EMRA.

Sample barcodes and UMIs were carried by the TCR alpha and TCR beta cDNA libraries that 5'RACE generated with constant-segment primers. Each CDR3 protein is one row after TCRdb ran MiXCR on the 5' RACE reads. The profile shows around 150,000 distinct CDR3 sequences, around 30% of them singletons. This CDR3 has 15 residues. Trimming cost V 0 bases and J 0 bases; bases outside gene matches: 2. CDR1 and CDR2 (germline): SGDLS, YYNGEE. The rearrangement links TRBV9 to TRBJ2-5, with TRBD2 matching 7 bases. The sequence came from an adult woman who had mild COVID-19 (a few samples of this study predate the infection). Cell type and time point are not known. Material for sequencing was PBMCs or a T cell subset sorted from them (not recorded which). CDR3 nucleotides: TGTGCCAGCAGCGTAGATGCGGGGGACCAAGAGACCCAGTACTTC. The encoded protein is CASSVDAGDQETQYF.